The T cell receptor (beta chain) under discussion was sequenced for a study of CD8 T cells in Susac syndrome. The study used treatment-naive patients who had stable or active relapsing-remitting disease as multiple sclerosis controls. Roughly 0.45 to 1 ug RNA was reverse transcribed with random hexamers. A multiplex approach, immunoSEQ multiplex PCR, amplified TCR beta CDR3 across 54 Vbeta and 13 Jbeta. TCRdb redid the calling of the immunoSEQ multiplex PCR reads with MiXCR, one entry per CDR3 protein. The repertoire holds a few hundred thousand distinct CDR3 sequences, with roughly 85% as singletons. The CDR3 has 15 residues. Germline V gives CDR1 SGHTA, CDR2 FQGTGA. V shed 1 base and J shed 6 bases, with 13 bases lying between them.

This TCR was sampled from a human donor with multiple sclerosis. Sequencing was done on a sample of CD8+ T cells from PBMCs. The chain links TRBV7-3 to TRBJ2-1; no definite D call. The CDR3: CASSLSGGSGNEQFF. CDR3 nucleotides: TGTGCCAGCAGCTTAAGCGGTGGTAGTGGCAATGAGCAGTTCTTC.